This TCR beta chain was identified in a study of graft-versus-host responses after intestinal transplantation. Study-wide results and limits: GvH clones appeared in recipient marrow, some first in ileum or blood.

As concerns this clone: Its target is unknown.

The protocol was immunoSEQ multiplex PCR, while the TCRdb copy is restricted to in-frame clones and leaves out a portion. Among some 120,000 clones listed, 85% to 95% were seen once. Germline assignment: CDR1 MNHNS and CDR2 SASEGT. This CDR3 region has 15 residues. The ends lost 8 bases at V and 1 base at J; junction bases unmatched: 11. The specimen comprised unstimulated CD8+ T cells sorted from spleen or lymph node cells, sampled before transplant. This clonotype was sampled from a human donor who was the organ donor for an intestinal transplant. The chain is built from TRBV6-1 and TRBJ2-7; 7 nucleotides align to TRBD1. CDR3 loop: CASELRQGISYEQYF. The CDR3, as DNA: TGTGCCAGCGAGTTACGACAGGGAATATCCTACGAGCAGTACTTC.